This T cell receptor beta chain was documented in a study of early T cells in non-severe SARS-CoV-2 infection. Study context: Sequenced bulk RNA came from whole blood that was unsorted, and chains were unpaired.

A word on this clonotype: Its antigen is currently unknown.

Unique molecular identifiers were attached to individual cDNA molecules. Each CDR3 protein is one row after TCRdb ran MiXCR on the 5' RACE reads. The table has under 60,000 distinct CDR3 sequences, around 9.3% seen once; the top ten hold more than 3%. Study-wide findings and caveats: The VDJdb matching leaned toward anti-spike CD8 responses and overlooked private and CD4 specificities.

The sequenced sample was whole blood, obtained at baseline. The receptor's source is an adult who was a healthcare worker with PCR-confirmed SARS-CoV-2 infection or an uninfected control (not recorded which).

CDR3 loop: CASSLRGQGRNIQYF. CDR3 nucleotides: TGTGCCAGCAGCTTAAGGGGCCAGGGGAGAAACATTCAGTACTTC. J is TRBJ2-4 and V is TRBV7-8, with a possible D match to TRBD1 (6 bases). From germline, CDR1 is SGHVS and CDR2 FQNEAQ. This CDR3 is built from 15 residues. The germline V and J ends were trimmed by 2 bases and 6 bases, with 14 bases remaining between them.